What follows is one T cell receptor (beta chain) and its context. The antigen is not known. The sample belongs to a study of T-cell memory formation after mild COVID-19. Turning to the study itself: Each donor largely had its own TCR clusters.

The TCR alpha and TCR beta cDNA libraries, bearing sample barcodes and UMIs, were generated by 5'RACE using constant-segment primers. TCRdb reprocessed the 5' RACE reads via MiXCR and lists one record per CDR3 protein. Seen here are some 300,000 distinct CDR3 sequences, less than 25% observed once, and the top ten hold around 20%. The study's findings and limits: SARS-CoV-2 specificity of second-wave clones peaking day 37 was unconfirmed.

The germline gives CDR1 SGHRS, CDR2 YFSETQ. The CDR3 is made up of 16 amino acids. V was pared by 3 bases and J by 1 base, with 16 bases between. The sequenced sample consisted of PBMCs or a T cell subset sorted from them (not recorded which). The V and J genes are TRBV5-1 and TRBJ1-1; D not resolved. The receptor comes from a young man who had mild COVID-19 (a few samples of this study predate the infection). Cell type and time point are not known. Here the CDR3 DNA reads TGCGCCAGCAGCTACCGGGCGCCAGTCCCGAACACTGAAGCTTTCTTT. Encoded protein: CASSYRAPVPNTEAFF.